What follows are 21 T cell receptor beta chains derived from one specimen sequenced in a study of cytomegalovirus exposure and HLA in healthy donors. The study ran its PCR with 60 Vbeta and 13 Jbeta primers. Assay: immunoSEQ multiplex PCR; the TCRdb copy retains only in-frame clones and omits some. This sample yields approximately 100,000 clones, of which around 9.6% are seen a single time; around 4.9% belongs to the top ten. The source material was PBMCs. The receptors stem from a man aged 50 to 59 in good health and CMV-seropositive.

This clone appeared a few times. V usage is TRBV28 and J usage is TRBJ1-1, with TRBD1 as a possible D gene (6 bases). CDR1 and CDR2 from the germline V gene are MDHEN and SYDVKM. There are 11 residues in the CDR3. Trimming pared 8 bases from V and 10 bases from J, leaving 14 bases between. The chain's CDR3 is CASVRGGGAFF. Here the CDR3 DNA reads TGTGCCAGCGTAAGAGGGGGGGGAGCTTTCTTT.

V gene TRBV5-1 combines with J gene TRBJ1-6; 8 bases are a match to TRBD1. The CDR3 consists of 15 residues. CDR1 and CDR2 from the germline V gene are SGHRS and YFSETQ. With 4 bases clipped from V and 10 bases from J, the junction kept 10 bases outside the gene matches. The CDR3 protein is CASSTQQGVGSPLHF. CDR3 coding DNA: TGCGCCAGCAGCACACAACAGGGGGTTGGGTCACCCCTCCACTTT.

V is TRBV13 and J is TRBJ2-5; 7 nucleotides match TRBD1. Germline trimming cut 1 base from V and 5 bases from J; bases unmatched to any gene: 7. The germline CDR1 and CDR2 sequences are PRHDT and FYEKMQ (reference sequence). The CDR3 spans 15 residues. The CDR3 loop reads CASSLEGGSVETQYF. The DNA of the CDR3 is TGTGCCAGCAGCTTAGAAGGGGGCTCGGTGGAGACCCAGTACTTC.

The chain links TRBV28 to TRBJ1-2; TRBD1 is a possible D gene (5 bases). Trimming stripped 5 bases from V and 4 bases from J, with 11 bases between. Germline V gene data show CDR1 as MDHEN and CDR2 as SYDVKM. The CDR3 has 13 residues. The CDR3 spells CASSQDTRYGYTF. CDR3 sequence (DNA): TGTGCCAGCAGTCAGGACACCCGCTATGGCTACACCTTC.

A few counts support this clone. The CDR3 loop is CASSLGTGSQEQYF. In DNA, the CDR3 is TGTGCCAGCAGCTTGGGGACAGGGTCGCAAGAGCAGTACTTC. The rearrangement links TRBV5-6 to TRBJ2-7, with TRBD1 identical over 8 bases. With 0 bases clipped from V and 7 bases from J, the junction kept 6 bases outside the gene matches. Germline V gene sequence: CDR1 SGHDT, CDR2 YYEEEE. This CDR3 is 14 amino acids long.

The rearrangement joins TRBV27 to TRBJ1-3; no firm D call. The CDR3 consists of 16 residues. V lost 2 bases, J lost 0 bases, and 11 bases lay in between. Germline V lookup: CDR1 MNHEY, CDR2 SMNVEV (reference sequence). The DNA for the CDR3 is TGTGCCAGCAGTTTAAGAGGGATCTTCTCTGGAAACACCATATATTTT. Protein sequence: CASSLRGIFSGNTIYF.

This clone was seen many times. The rearrangement uses TRBV10-3 and TRBJ2-2, with 7 bases matching TRBD2. Germline V gives CDR1 ENHRY, CDR2 SYGVKD. This CDR3 region has 11 residues. J gave up 7 bases and V 11 bases, and 4 bases lay outside the gene matches. CDR3 nucleotide sequence: TGTGCCGCCGCGGGGGACGGGGAGCTGTTTTTT. It translates to CAAAGDGELFF.

This clone was recorded a few times. The chain links TRBV7-8 to TRBJ2-7, with D tentatively TRBD1 (6 bases). Germline CDR1 and CDR2: SGHVS and FQNEAQ. The germline V and J ends were trimmed by 5 bases and 1 base, with 18 bases remaining between them. The CDR3 contains 16 residues. In nucleotides, the CDR3 is TGTGCCAGCAGCCACCTACAGGGCCAAGGGTCCTACGAGCAGTACTTC. The encoded protein is CASSHLQGQGSYEQYF.

This chain joins TRBV27 and TRBJ2-7; D perhaps matches TRBD1 (6 bases). The germline gives CDR1 MNHEY, CDR2 SMNVEV (reference sequence). CDR3 size: 15 residues. Trimming took off 5 bases at V and 2 bases at J, with 16 bases between the two ends. CDR3 in DNA: TGTGCCAGCAGTGGACAGTCGCCTAGAACCTACGAGCAGTACTTC. Translation gives CASSGQSPRTYEQYF.

This chain uses TRBV19 with TRBJ2-1; D may be TRBD2 (5 bases). This CDR3 is 16 amino acids long. The ends were cut back, 5 bases at V and 2 bases at J, with 16 bases in the middle. Germline V gene data show CDR1 as LNHDA and CDR2 as SQIVND (reference sequence). CDR3 loop: CASSPQDFRTYNEQFF. CDR3 bases: TGTGCCAGTAGTCCTCAGGACTTCCGAACCTACAATGAGCAGTTCTTC.

DNA for the CDR3: TGTGCCAGCAGCTTGGGACAGGTGAACACTGAAGCTTTCTTT. Protein sequence: CASSLGQVNTEAFF. The chain uses TRBV7-9 and TRBJ1-1, with 8 bases lining up with TRBD1. The CDR3 covers 14 residues. CDR1 is SEHNR and CDR2 is FQNEAQ in the germline V gene (reference sequence). The V and J ends lost 3 bases and 0 bases, in that order; junction bases with no gene match: 0.

J is TRBJ2-2 and V is TRBV7-2, with 7 bases lining up with TRBD2. With 3 bases clipped from V and 6 bases from J, the junction kept 4 bases outside the gene matches. The CDR3 contains 14 residues. CDR1 SGHTA and CDR2 FQGNSA come from the germline V gene. The CDR3 nucleotides read TGTGCCAGCAGCTTTGACGGGAGGTCCGGGGAGCTGTTTTTT. Its protein is CASSFDGRSGELFF.

The chain joins TRBV7-3 to TRBJ2-5; D is unresolved. The germline V gene has CDR1 SGHTA and CDR2 FQGTGA. CDR3 length: 15 amino acids. Trimming took 0 bases from V and 5 from J, leaving 13 bases between them. The chain's CDR3 is CASSLTGSPGETQYF. As DNA, the CDR3 is TGTGCCAGCAGCTTAACCGGCAGCCCCGGGGAGACCCAGTACTTC.

The gene calls are TRBV29-1 and TRBJ2-1, with D possibly being TRBD1 (7 bases). V was pared by 3 bases and J by 8 bases, with 17 bases between. CDR3 length: 14 residues. CDR1 SQVTM and CDR2 ANQGSEA come from the germline V gene. The CDR3 protein is CSVEYQGGLDEQFF. CDR3 nucleotides: TGCAGCGTTGAGTACCAGGGGGGTTTGGATGAGCAGTTCTTC.

This clone was seen a few times. The chain is built from TRBV6-1 and TRBJ2-1; D may be TRBD1 (6 bases). V was clipped by 9 bases and J by 9 bases, with 18 bases between them. CDR1 and CDR2 (germline): MNHNS, SASEGT. This CDR3 has 13 amino acids. This chain's CDR3 is CASTYRASGEQFF. In DNA form, the CDR3 reads TGTGCCAGTACCTACAGGGCCAGCGGTGAGCAGTTCTTC.

In this sample, this clone turned up a few times. The chain carries TRBV30 and TRBJ1-6, with D unclear. Germline values: CDR1 GTSNPN, CDR2 SVGIG (reference sequence). The CDR3 contains 14 residues. The V gene lost 0 bases and the J gene lost 4 bases, with 7 bases spanning the gap. The CDR3 nucleotides read TGTGCCTGGAGTGTGGCCCGATATAATTCACCCCTCCACTTT. Translating it yields CAWSVARYNSPLHF. Full variable domain (remainder filled in from reference TRBV30 and TRBJ1-6): SQTIHQWPATLVQPVGSPLSLECTVEGTSNPNLYWYRQAAGRGLQLLFYSVGIGQISSEVPQNLSASRPQDRQFILSSKKLLLSDSGFYLCAWSVARYNSPLHFGNGTRLTVT.

This clone was found a few times. The chain couples TRBV28 to TRBJ1-2, with D unresolved. The V and J ends lost 5 bases and 5 bases respectively, with 21 bases between them. This CDR3 spans 16 amino acids. Germline values: CDR1 MDHEN, CDR2 SYDVKM. In nucleotides, the CDR3 is TGTGCCAGCAGTGCCACCAGCGGCCGCGGATATTATGGCTACACCTTC. As protein: CASSATSGRGYYGYTF.

This clone was observed a handful of times. The chain links TRBV6-1 to TRBJ2-7; D remains ambiguous. Germline assignment: CDR1 MNHNS and CDR2 SASEGT. With 4 bases removed from V and 3 bases from J, the gap between germline ends came to 16 bases. This CDR3 has 15 amino acids. CDR3 coding DNA: TGTGCCAGCAGTGGTTCTGAGGCCCGATACTACGAGCAGTACTTC. This encodes CASSGSEARYYEQYF.

J is TRBJ1-1 and V is TRBV27; 11 bases line up with TRBD1. The germline V gene encodes CDR1 MNHEY and CDR2 SMNVEV (reference sequence). The CDR3 is made up of 16 amino acids. V dropped 5 bases and J dropped 3; count of bases not matched to a gene: 8. CDR3 in DNA: TGTGCCAGCAGTCCTGGACAGGGGGCTTTCTACACTGAAGCTTTCTTT. Translated: CASSPGQGAFYTEAFF.

The chain combines TRBV7-2 with TRBJ2-2; 9 nucleotides match TRBD2. Looked up from germline, CDR1 is SGHTA and CDR2 is FQGNSA. The length of the CDR3 is 16 residues. Losses at the gene ends were 1 base for V and 4 bases for J; bases not matched to a gene: 4. CDR3 sequence: CASSLESGRSTGELFF. DNA for the CDR3: TGTGCCAGCAGCTTAGAAAGCGGGAGGTCCACCGGGGAGCTGTTTTTT.

In its sample, this clone was seen a few times. The rearrangement joins TRBV7-2 to TRBJ1-2, with D possibly matching TRBD1 (5 bases). This CDR3 is built from 14 residues. The germline gives CDR1 SGHTA, CDR2 FQGNSA. The V end lost 0 bases, the J end lost 8 bases, and 13 bases lay between the germline ends. The CDR3 DNA reads TGTGCCAGCAGCTTAGCTGTCAGGGCGGACGGCTACACCTTC. Its translation is CASSLAVRADGYTF.